This T cell receptor beta chain appears in the sequencing data of a study of cytomegalovirus exposure and HLA in healthy donors. Primers included in the PCR were 60 Vbeta and 13 Jbeta primers. In the original analysis: In a later analysis, some 10 million of some 80 million unique beta chains occurred in at least two donors. Using immunoSEQ multiplex PCR, the repertoire was profiled, and TCRdb retains in-frame clones only, with some absent. The V and J calls and clone size were taken over from that table, and D and trimming were inferred from the DNA. Of roughly 110,000 clones listed, about 74% are singletons. The TCR was taken from a woman aged 40 to 55 in good health and CMV-seropositive. The sample taken for sequencing was PBMCs.

The DNA for the CDR3 is TGTGCCAGCAGTGAATCAGGGGGATACAATCAGCCCCAGCATTTT. Its protein is CASSESGGYNQPQHF. The V call is TRBV6-1, the J call TRBJ1-5, with 7 nucleotides matching TRBD1. V lost 2 bases, J lost 3 bases, and 4 bases stayed unmatched. The germline CDR1 and CDR2 sequences are MNHNS and SASEGT. This CDR3 comprises 15 residues.